This T cell receptor (beta chain) was captured in a study of prognosis after radiotherapy for stage I lung cancer. Study in general: Non-small cell lung cancer patients at stage I were enrolled between early 2018 and January 2019. Every lung cancer patient of the non-small cell type was deemed medically inoperable.

The study amplified the TCR beta CDR3 region from genomic DNA. This amplification was carried out by two rounds of multiplex PCR. First-round PCR employed TRBV- and TRBJ-specific primers for each gene. TCRdb fed the multiplex PCR reads into MiXCR, producing one record per CDR3 protein. The data show tens of thousands of distinct CDR3 sequences, 35% to 50% seen once. The CDR3 is 15 residues long. Looked up from germline, CDR1 is SGHTA and CDR2 is FQGTGA. J was trimmed by 1 base and V by 6 bases; bases with no gene match: 5. This clonotype was picked up many times. Its antigen is as yet unknown. Whole-study findings and limits: Lower values of Shannon entropy after stereotactic body radiation therapy were seen in patients who developed distant metastases. Metastatic and non-metastatic patients reportedly diverged in TRBV and TRBJ gene usage.

The chain recombines TRBV7-3 with TRBJ2-1; TRBD2 agrees at 8 bases. Sequenced material: PBMCs, taken before or after stereotactic body radiation therapy (not recorded which). This TCR came from a donor over 45 with non-small cell lung cancer. CDR3 residues: CASSDLAGSYNEQFF. Written as DNA, the CDR3 is TGTGCCAGCAGTGATTTAGCGGGGTCCTACAATGAGCAGTTCTTC.